Presented here are 26 T cell receptor beta chains from one specimen sequenced in a study of blood T cell repertoires in COVID-19. The protocol was immunoSEQ multiplex PCR, while the TCRdb copy is restricted to in-frame clones and leaves out a portion. Of fewer than 90,000 clones in the sample, more than 75% were seen once. Material for sequencing was peripheral blood. Receptors originate from a human donor in a cohort sampled during active COVID-19.

The rearrangement joins TRBV9 to TRBJ2-3; D may be TRBD2 (5 bases). There are 12 residues in the CDR3. Trimming shortened V by 3 bases and J by 3 bases, and 5 bases separated the two germline ends. Germline V gene data show CDR1 as SGDLS and CDR2 as YYNGEE. Here the CDR3 DNA reads TGTGCCAGCAGCGGACTAACAGATACGCAGTATTTT. Translation gives CASSGLTDTQYF.

The V gene is TRBV2, the J gene TRBJ1-6; the match to TRBD1 covers 9 bases. V gave up 5 bases and J gave up 9 bases; unmatched junction bases: 14. Germline CDR1 reads SNHLY; CDR2 reads FYNNEI. The CDR3 has 17 amino acids. CDR3 sequence (DNA): TGTGCCAGCAGTCCTTCCGGCCCGGGACAGGGCACTTCACCCCTCCACTTT. This gives the protein CASSPSGPGQGTSPLHF.

This chain uses TRBV2 with TRBJ2-5; D remains ambiguous. This CDR3 is built from 12 residues. Germline values: CDR1 SNHLY, CDR2 FYNNEI. The ends were cut back, 6 bases at V and 7 bases at J, with 12 bases in the middle. The CDR3 DNA reads as TGTGCCAGCAGCGAACCAATTCCGACCCAGTACTTC. Its translation: CASSEPIPTQYF.

Points on this clone: At one end the junction does not follow the germline gene, possibly because of a read error. The chain has TRBV28 and TRBJ1-1; 7 bases are a match to TRBD1. The CDR3 spans 18 residues. CDR1 is MDHEN and CDR2 is SYDVKM in the germline V gene. This CDR3 reads CASGRTGDPGRKNIEAFF. In nucleotides, the CDR3 is TGTGCCAGCGGAAGGACAGGCGATCCCGGAAGGAAAAACATTGAAGCTTTCTTT.

Here the CDR3 reads CASSQVMTGGSLNEQFF. CDR3 coding DNA: TGCGCCAGCAGCCAAGTTATGACAGGGGGGTCCCTAAATGAGCAGTTCTTC. V usage is TRBV4-1 and J usage is TRBJ2-1; the match to TRBD1 covers 9 bases. This CDR3 has 17 amino acids. V lost 1 base to trimming and J lost 7 bases; unmatched junction nucleotides: 11. Germline CDR1 is MGHRA and CDR2 is YSYEKL.

V is TRBV5-5 and J is TRBJ2-2, with D possibly TRBD2 on 5 matching bases. V lost 3 bases, J lost 2 bases, and 17 bases lay in between. Germline V gene sequence: CDR1 SGHKS, CDR2 YYEKEE (reference sequence). The CDR3 runs to 17 residues. The DNA for the CDR3 is TGTGCCAGCAGCTGGCGCGCGCTAGCCGACAACACCGGGGAGCTGTTTTTT. Its translation: CASSWRALADNTGELFF.

This chain connects TRBV9 to TRBJ2-1; 7 nucleotides line up with TRBD2. Germline-derived CDR1 and CDR2 are SGDLS and YYNGEE. The CDR3 has 15 amino acids. J was trimmed by 2 bases and V by 3 bases; bases with no gene match: 5. The CDR3 bases are TGTGCCAGCAGCGCGAGCGGGATGACCTACAATGAGCAGTTCTTC. It yields the protein CASSASGMTYNEQFF.

This clone was found once. The V and J genes are TRBV2 and TRBJ2-1; TRBD2 aligns across 8 bases. The V gene end was trimmed by 3 bases and the J gene end by 4 bases; junction bases not matched to a gene: 5. In germline, CDR1 is SNHLY, CDR2 FYNNEI. CDR3 length: 15 residues. In DNA, the CDR3 is TGTGCCAGCAGTGACCGGACTAGCCAATACAATGAGCAGTTCTTC. It codes for CASSDRTSQYNEQFF. Complete variable domain (other parts from reference TRBV2 and TRBJ2-1): EPEVTQTPSHQVTQMGQEVILRCVPISNHLYFYWYRQILGQKVEFLVSFYNNEISEKSEIFDDQFSVERPDGSNFTLKIRSTKLEDSAMYFCASSDRTSQYNEQFFGPGTRLTVL.

This clone was found once. This chain connects TRBV20-1 to TRBJ2-1; D is perhaps TRBD1 (6 bases). V gave up 6 bases and J gave up 10 bases, with 13 bases separating them. CDR1 is DFQATT, CDR2 SNEGSKA, per germline (reference sequence). The CDR3 spans 11 residues. CDR3 region: CSAGPGQEQFF. In DNA form, the CDR3 reads TGCAGTGCCGGTCCGGGACAAGAGCAGTTCTTC.

CDR3 nucleotides: TGCGCCAGCAGCCGTTCCTCTCCAAGGGGCAGGGTGGCGACTAATGAGCAGTTCTTC. Amino acids: CASSRSSPRGRVATNEQFF. The chain carries TRBV5-1 and TRBJ2-1, with D perhaps matching TRBD1 (5 bases). From germline, CDR1 is SGHRS and CDR2 YFSETQ. V lost 4 bases, J lost 7 bases, and 30 bases lay in between. The CDR3 totals 19 residues.

The rearrangement uses TRBV5-1 and TRBJ2-3, with TRBD2 matching 7 bases. J lost 2 bases, V lost 5 bases, and 11 bases had no gene match. The CDR3 spans 16 residues. The germline V gene has CDR1 SGHRS and CDR2 YFSETQ. The CDR3 sequence: CASRRTRDLHTDTQYF. CDR3 nucleotides: TGCGCCAGCAGGAGGACTAGGGACTTACACACAGATACGCAGTATTTT. Using reference TRBV5-1 and TRBJ2-3 for the parts outside the CDR3, the full variable domain is KAGVTQTPRYLIKTRGQQVTLSCSPISGHRSVSWYQQTPGQGLQFLFEYFSETQRNKGNFPGRFSGRQFSNSRSEMNVSTLELGDSALYLCASRRTRDLHTDTQYFGPGTRLTVL.

V and J are TRBV11-1 and TRBJ2-2; tentatively, D is TRBD2 (5 bases). From germline, CDR1 is SGHAT and CDR2 FQDESV (reference sequence). V lost 2 bases, J lost 6 bases, and 7 bases lay in between. The CDR3 contains 13 residues. The CDR3 DNA sequence: TGTGCCAGCAGCTTAATGGAGGCCGGGGAGCTGTTTTTT. Its protein product is CASSLMEAGELFF.

V usage is TRBV4-2 and J usage is TRBJ2-5; 14 bases line up with TRBD2. The CDR3 is 17 residues long. Trimming cost V 1 base and J 0 bases; bases outside gene matches: 1. Germline V gene lookup returns CDR1 LGHNA and CDR2 YNFKEQ. CDR3: CASSQGTSGRNQETQYF. The CDR3 DNA sequence: TGTGCCAGCAGCCAAGGGACTAGCGGGAGGAACCAAGAGACCCAGTACTTC.

The rearrangement joins TRBV12-5 to TRBJ2-3, with D hard to call. Germline V CDR1 and CDR2: LGHNT, FRNRAP. Trimming removed 7 bases from V and 0 bases from J, with 14 bases in between. This CDR3 is 15 amino acids long. The CDR3 DNA sequence: TGTGCTAGTGTACGACCGGGTTTCAGCACAGATACGCAGTATTTT. This gives the protein CASVRPGFSTDTQYF.

The gene calls are TRBV19 and TRBJ1-2, with D hard to call. Germline V gives CDR1 LNHDA, CDR2 SQIVND (reference sequence). The CDR3 runs to 14 residues. Trimming cost V 0 bases and J 6 bases, with 11 bases left between them. CDR3 in DNA: TGTGCCAGTAGTATAGAGGGGAGCCCCGATGGCTACACCTTC. Protein product: CASSIEGSPDGYTF. The variable domain in full, with the rest retrieved from reference TRBV19 and TRBJ1-2, is DGGITQSPKYLFRKEGQNVTLSCEQNLNHDAMYWYRQDPGQGLRLIYYSQIVNDFQKGDIAEGYSVSREKKESFPLTVTSAQKNPTAFYLCASSIEGSPDGYTFGSGTRLTVV.

There are a few counts of this clone. For the CDR3, the DNA is TGTGCCAGCAGCTTGGATTGGAGCGGAGCCTACAATGAGCAGTTCTTC. This sequence encodes CASSLDWSGAYNEQFF. The V call is TRBV5-5, the J call TRBJ2-1; a weak D match, TRBD2 (5 bases). The CDR3 loop spans 16 amino acids. Germline V lookup: CDR1 SGHKS, CDR2 YYEKEE (reference sequence). Between the trimmed V and J ends, which lost 0 bases and 2 bases, there was a span of 12 bases.

V is TRBV5-1 and J is TRBJ2-1, with 9 nucleotides matching TRBD2. This CDR3 is 18 amino acids long. J was trimmed by 0 bases and V by 1 base; bases with no gene match: 8. The germline gives CDR1 SGHRS, CDR2 YFSETQ. CDR3 nucleotide sequence: TGCGCCAGCAGCTTGATTCGGCGGGAGGGCCGCTCCTACAATGAGCAGTTCTTC. This translates into CASSLIRREGRSYNEQFF.

The CDR3 coding sequence is TGTGCCAGCAGCCCCTCGACTAGAGATAAGTTCTTC. Translating it yields CASSPSTRDKFF. This chain connects TRBV3-1 (or the pseudogene TRBV3-2) to TRBJ2-1, with D perhaps matching TRBD2 (6 bases). The CDR3 length is 12 residues. The V end was cut by 4 bases, the J end by 14 bases, with 15 bases between. CDR1 LGHDT and CDR2 YNNKEL come from the germline V gene (reference sequence).

The chain combines TRBV30 with TRBJ2-1; 10 bases are shared with TRBD2. J lost 8 bases, V lost 0 bases, and 16 bases had no gene match. This CDR3 contains 18 residues. Looked up from germline, CDR1 is GTSNPN and CDR2 is SVGIG (reference sequence). In DNA, the CDR3 is TGTGCCTGGAGTGTATTTTTCTTTTTGCTACTAGCGGGATATGAGCAGTTCTTC. This codes for CAWSVFFFLLLAGYEQFF.

This clone was recorded only once. The chain recombines TRBV4-1 with TRBJ2-7, with 7 bases that match TRBD2. There are 17 residues in the CDR3. CDR1 is MGHRA, CDR2 YSYEKL, per germline. Trimming cost V 3 bases and J 4 bases; bases outside gene matches: 15. CDR3 in amino acids: CASSQIKEAGTSYEQYF. The DNA for the CDR3 is TGCGCCAGCAGCCAGATTAAAGAAGCGGGAACCTCATACGAGCAGTACTTC.

This chain uses TRBV11-2 with TRBJ2-1; 12 nucleotides match TRBD2. Trimming took 1 base from V and 10 from J; bases not matched to a gene: 8. Germline-derived CDR1 and CDR2 are SGHAT and FQNNGV. CDR3 length equals 16 residues. The CDR3 spells CASSLGLAGGPGEQFF. The CDR3, as DNA: TGTGCCAGCAGCTTAGGCCTAGCGGGAGGGCCGGGGGAGCAGTTCTTC.

The chain recombines TRBV11-2 with TRBJ1-2; 9 nucleotides match TRBD1. Germline assignment: CDR1 SGHAT and CDR2 FQNNGV. This CDR3 is built from 15 residues. After removal of 5 bases from V and 6 bases from J, the junction contained 10 bases not matched to a gene. CDR3: CASSPGTGSWNGYTF. CDR3 bases: TGTGCCAGCAGCCCGGGGACAGGGAGTTGGAATGGCTACACCTTC.

V usage is TRBV27 and J usage is TRBJ2-3, with 8 bases matching TRBD1. Germline CDR1 reads MNHEY; CDR2 reads SMNVEV (reference sequence). The CDR3 is 15 residues long. Trimming removed 4 bases from V and 1 base from J; junction bases left unmatched: 4. CDR3 nucleotides: TGTGCCAGCAGTTCACCGGGACAGGGCACAGATACGCAGTATTTT. It translates to CASSSPGQGTDTQYF.

The V call is TRBV5-4, the J call TRBJ1-1; D is perhaps TRBD1 (6 bases). V was pared by 5 bases and J by 8 bases, with 19 bases between. The CDR3 runs 14 residues. CDR1 is SGHNT, CDR2 YYREEE, per germline (reference sequence). This CDR3 reads CASRAVGGAREAFF. CDR3 nucleotides: TGTGCCAGCAGGGCGGTGGGGGGGGCGAGGGAAGCTTTCTTT. Combining the CDR3 with reference TRBV5-4 and TRBJ1-1 gives the whole variable domain ETGVTQSPTHLIKTRGQQVTLRCSSQSGHNTVSWYQQALGQGPQFIFQYYREEENGRGNFPPRFSGLQFPNYSSELNVNALELDDSALYLCASRAVGGAREAFFGQGTRLTVV.

The chain joins TRBV5-6 to TRBJ1-2; 9 positions agree with TRBD1. V lost 7 bases and J lost 6; bases outside the gene matches: 10. CDR3 size: 14 residues. The V gene's germline CDR1 is SGHDT and CDR2 YYEEEE. CDR3: CASEMTGGANGYTF. The DNA for the CDR3 is TGTGCCAGCGAAATGACAGGGGGAGCGAATGGCTACACCTTC.

This chain connects TRBV9 to TRBJ1-1; 7 bases line up with TRBD1. Trimming took 4 bases from V and 0 from J; bases not matched to a gene: 9. Per germline, CDR1 SGDLS and CDR2 YYNGEE. The CDR3 loop spans 16 amino acids. The chain's CDR3 is CASSPLGQLMNTEAFF. For the CDR3, the DNA is TGTGCCAGCAGCCCATTGGGACAGCTCATGAACACTGAAGCTTTCTTT.